The sequence of this T cell receptor (beta chain) was determined in a study of metastatic and nonmetastatic thyroid tumors (dated by TCRdb to 2018 to 2020). General notes on the study: Repertoires from peripheral blood and from tumor or nodule tissue samples of malignant and benign thyroid patients were compared.

No treatment had been received by any patient before thyroid surgery. The study retrospectively analysed patient clinical samples collected from about 2012 to 2019 using T-cell receptor beta sequencing. Library prep was done by PCR. Sequencing took place on an Illumina HiSeq 4000. High-throughput sequencing was used to profile the TCR beta-chain CDR3 region of each patient. As for how the authors treated the data: CDR3 differences across clinicopathological groups were used to build a classifier for discriminating distant-metastatic papillary thyroid cancer patients. Repertoire diversity was assessed with the Shannon index, and tumor-blood repertoire similarity with the Morisita-Horn index. The public sequencing data were trimmed at Q25 with fastp and processed into clonotypes with MiXCR by TCRdb, which kept only in-frame beta chains. It is TCRdb's table, rather than the study itself, that gives the V and J calls and clone size. This sample comprises about 21,000 clones, roughly 23% of them detected only once. The ten most abundant clones make up under 11% of the sample.

The paper's findings and limits, for the study overall: In both blood and tumor samples, malignant tumors were reported to have significantly higher TCR beta diversity than benign nodules.

CDR1 and CDR2 (DFQATT, SNEGSKA) derive from the germline V gene (reference sequence). Including the terminal cysteine and phenylalanine, the CDR3 comprises 13 residues. Left in the record is the CDR3 DNA by itself, 39 bases read in frame from the first base. This clone was observed many times. Its antigen target is currently unknown. The sample holds no much larger clone one base away, and base qualities are not on file. The clonotype comes from a male donor with papillary thyroid cancer or a benign thyroid nodule (not recorded which). Some clones in this sample may be carry-over from other donors' samples. Recombination joined TRBV20-1 with TRBJ2-7; matching of 6 bases hints at TRBD2 as the D gene. The sequencing sample was made of tumor tissue. The bases read TGCAGCCCTTTCGGAGGGCGCGGCTACGAGCAGTACTTC. Translated, it gives CSPFGGRGYEQYF.